This T cell receptor (beta chain) originates from a study of T cells in Graves' hyperthyroidism and ophthalmopathy. RNA transcripts served as the template for amplifying TCR beta CDR3 regions. During a first-round RT-PCR of the TCR CDR3, the HTBI primer set was used. TCRdb ran MiXCR on the multiplex PCR reads and lists one entry per CDR3 protein. The sample has fewer than 250,000 distinct CDR3 sequences, approximately 24% seen once; the top ten hold about a third. Looked up from germline, CDR1 is SEHNR and CDR2 is FQNEAQ (reference sequence). CDR3 size: 15 residues. V was shortened by 1 base and J by 9 bases, with 13 bases between the two germline ends. This clonotype has more than one count but fewer than ten.

The sample was blood. The sequence was obtained from a woman aged 40-49 years with Graves' ophthalmopathy. This chain uses TRBV7-9 with TRBJ1-6; tentatively, D is TRBD1 (6 bases). The CDR3 protein is CASSLGVGGTSPLHF. The CDR3 DNA is TGTGCCAGCAGCTTAGGTGTAGGGGGAACTTCACCCCTCCACTTT.